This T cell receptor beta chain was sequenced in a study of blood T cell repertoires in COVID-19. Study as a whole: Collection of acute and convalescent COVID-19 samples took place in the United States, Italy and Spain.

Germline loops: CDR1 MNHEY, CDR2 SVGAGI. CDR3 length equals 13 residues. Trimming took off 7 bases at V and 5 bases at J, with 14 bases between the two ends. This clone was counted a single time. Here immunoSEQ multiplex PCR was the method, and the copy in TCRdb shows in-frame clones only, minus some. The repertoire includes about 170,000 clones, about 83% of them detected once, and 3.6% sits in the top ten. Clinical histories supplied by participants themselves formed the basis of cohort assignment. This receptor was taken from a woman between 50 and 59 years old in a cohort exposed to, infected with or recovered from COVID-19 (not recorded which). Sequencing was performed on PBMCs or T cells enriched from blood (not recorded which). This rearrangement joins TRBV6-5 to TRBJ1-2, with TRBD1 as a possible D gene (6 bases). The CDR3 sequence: CASTEDRFYGYTF. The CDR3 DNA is TGTGCCAGCACCGAGGACAGATTTTATGGCTACACCTTC.